Detailed here is one T cell receptor beta chain. This clone was counted a single time. The antigen this receptor binds is unknown. No base qualities exist here, and no much larger clone lies one base off it. The data were taken from a study of cytomegalovirus exposure and HLA in healthy donors listed by TCRdb under 2017. Context from the whole study: According to an earlier analysis of a few hundred of the donors, about 190 million T cells yielded approximately 120 million unique TCR beta sequences and 276 Gb of sequence data. In a later analysis, previously published TCR beta repertoires from more than 500 donors were re-analyzed and high-resolution HLA genotyping was added so that TCR occurrence patterns could be studied. The study was designed to test whether signatures of past pathogen exposure could be identified by cataloging public T cell receptors. In an earlier analysis of 587 of the donors, high-throughput TCR beta sequencing was used to judge whether each TCR beta V gene segment behaved as functional or pseudogenic. The study profiled the T cell repertoires of 500 to 800 subjects by immunosequencing and related them to cytomegalovirus serostatus. Among several hundred genotyped donors of the cohort, an average of approximately 240,000 unique TCR beta nucleotide sequences was sequenced per donor, of which approximately 18% were non-productive. Every repertoire in the discovery cohort had been generated on one and the same sequencing platform. The study combined high-throughput TCR immunosequencing, statistical association of individual TCRs with disease status, and machine learning to predict cytomegalovirus infection status. Donor age, sex, ethnicity and CMV serostatus were collected together with the repertoire data. The number of donors typed differed by locus, with roughly 620-630 for A, B, C, DRB1 and DQB1, roughly 520 for DQA1, 600 to 610 for DPA1, and over 400 for DPB1. Of the 300 to 400 genotyped donors, 65% to 90% fell in the genetic ancestry cluster associated with self-reported Caucasian donors. Approximately 310 gigabases of sequencing data and tens of millions of unique TCR sequences were included in an early release covering roughly 600 HLA-typed donors. HLA typing included class I and class II loci at four-digit resolution. In the later analysis, no new phenotypic data were used to find candidate immune exposures; instead, reliance was placed on TCR beta sequences and their occurrence across donors. A separate validation cohort of approximately 120 different subjects was used in addition to the approximately 670-subject first cohort. A later genetic analysis used genome-wide SNP genotypes for about 60% of the 666 donors, treating that subset as a discovery cohort. Because of strong linkage in the cohort, 5 or 6 DR-DQ haplotypes were treated as single units for association and clustering.

Receptor amplification or capture employed the immunoSEQ multiplex PCR assay. A mixture of 60 forward primers for TCR Vbeta segments and 13 reverse primers for TCR Jbeta segments was used in the multiplex PCR. The CDR3 region of rearranged TCR beta genes was amplified from genomic DNA by a multiplex PCR assay. The Illumina HiSeq System was used to sequence the amplified TCR beta libraries as 87-base-pair reads. Per the original workflow: Across the 666 repertoires, a later analysis counted 80 million or so unique TCR beta chains, roughly 11 million of which were shared by at least two donors. To remove PCR and sequencing errors, raw reads were error-corrected and collapsed into unique sequences using a nearest-neighbor algorithm that merged closely related sequences. To assign V, D and J gene segments, CDR3 sequences were aligned to IMGT reference sequences. For a sequence to be retained, a match of at least six nucleotides to both a V gene segment and a J gene segment was required. A rearrangement counted as productive if the CDR3 had no stop codons and remained in frame with V and J, and every other rearrangement counted as non-productive. Following IMGT convention, CDR3 was defined as the stretch from the second conserved V-encoded cysteine to the conserved J-encoded phenylalanine. The earlier analysis of 587 of the donors excluded any sequence lacking an unambiguous match to a single V gene segment. An earlier analysis of about 600 of the donors called V segments functional above 56.7% productive rearrangements and segregating when the between-donor standard deviation exceeded 5%. To diagnose cytomegalovirus status from the catalog of TCR beta chain sequences, a statistical classification framework was built. In a later analysis, V and J genes were assigned by comparing TCR nucleotide sequences against IMGT/GENE-DB human TR gene sequences. In a later analysis, CDR3 sequences and most-parsimonious VDJ recombination scenarios were assigned using the TCRdist pipeline. In a later analysis, each TCR beta chain was defined by its CDR3 amino acid sequence together with its V-gene family, and reads lacking a unique V-gene family were excluded. In a later analysis, 450 to 600 highly shared, low-generation-probability nucleotide sequences were removed to address suspected cross-contamination and a sequencing artifact. For each public chain, a later analysis derived a clonal expansion index from normalized ranks of inferred template counts within each repertoire. In a later analysis, generation probabilities were computed using a VDJ recombination model fitted to out-of-frame rearrangements, and the results were checked against IGoR. In a later analysis, hypergeometric tests were used to score TCR-TCR, TCR-HLA and TCR-CMV co-occurrence, with a repertoire-size bias correction applied to TCR pairs. A later analysis estimated false discovery rates by permuting HLA or CMV assignments 20 times. In a later analysis, co-occurring TCRs were grouped using DBSCAN, with TCRdist sequence similarity added in when clustering inside HLA-allele-positive subsets. Co-occurrence clustering excluded repertoires with fewer than 30,000 or more than 120,000 public chains, plus five with anomalous nucleotide sharing. TCRdb stores this immuneACCESS table with in-frame sequences only. Part of the clones is absent; in the studies checked, under half of the shortfall reflects unresolved V genes, and no reason is known for the rest. V, J and clone size derive from that table, while D and trimming were established from the DNA sequence. Recorded for this sample are almost 200,000 clones; roughly 80% of them occurred a single time. Clones ranked in the top ten supply approximately 0.39% of the sample.

V loses 11 bases at its end and J loses 4 bases; junction bases beyond the gene matches: 9. Reading from cysteine to phenylalanine, the CDR3 counts 13 amino acids. Of all the DNA, just the CDR3 is kept, 39 bases in frame from base 1. The germline V gene encodes CDR1 ENHRY and CDR2 SYGVKD. The cohort was made up of 650 to 700 healthy bone marrow donors. Cohort members were all nominally healthy when sampled, although unrecorded immune exposures were likely present. The donor was CMV seropositive and was included in the group of about 290 seropositive cohort members. A peripheral blood sample was collected from each donor, and TCR beta sequencing was performed on peripheral blood mononuclear cells. Genomic DNA was extracted from the blood cell samples with the Qiagen DNeasy Blood Extraction Kit. General conclusions and limits of the study: A further reported finding was that TCR beta sequences accurately predicted the HLA-A and HLA-B alleles for most subjects in the first cohort. While some public TCRs were present in many individuals, most TCR sequences turned up only very rarely across donors. Because counts were too low, about 17 rarely observed V segments, including chromosome 9 orphons, were excluded from the earlier analysis of under 650 of the donors. According to a later analysis, most CMV-associated TCR beta chains appeared to be HLA-restricted, and the HLA associations seemed to be driven largely by CMV exposure. Because the 87-base-pair reads could not distinguish some IMGT-functional V segments, including TRBV6-2 and TRBV6-3, those segments were excluded. The authors suggested that the approach could potentially be extended to other disease states and immunological phenotypes. In a later analysis, more than 15,000 TCR beta sequences were associated with specific HLA alleles at a false discovery rate of 0.05. When HLA alleles, especially DR and DQ, strongly co-occurred, TCR associations were difficult to assign to individual alleles. The only immune exposure information available for the cohort was CMV serostatus. HLA typing was unavailable for some donors at each locus, so association tests used only the typed subset. In a later analysis, the rate of TCR association differed among HLA loci, with DRB1 alleles having the most associated TCRs and HLA-C alleles having the fewest. A later genetic analysis reported fewer N-insertions in productive TCRs among donors in an Asian-associated ancestry cluster than the approximately 670-donor mean. In vitro tests confirmed that three of the cytomegalovirus-associated TCR beta chains recognize cytomegalovirus antigens. The sequencing pipeline was judged likely to have produced a cluster of highly shared sequence variants as a technical artifact. Cytomegalovirus status was reported to be diagnosed by the classifier with high specificity and sensitivity in both the original and validation cohorts. Correlated functional status among segregating V segments might reflect linkage disequilibrium, but an unknown experimental factor could not be ruled out. Compared with equally common non-associated chains, HLA-associated TCR beta chains in a later analysis were more clonally expanded and had lower generation probabilities. A later genetic analysis associated a missense DCLRE1C variant with V-gene and J-gene trimming of TCR beta chains, and an independent cohort replicated the association. The study listed approximately 160 TCR beta chains as associated with cytomegalovirus. Only TCR beta chains were sequenced in this cohort, and the absence of alpha or paired-chain data limited detectable features. According to a later analysis, parvovirus B19, influenza, CMV and Epstein-Barr virus appeared linked to several top co-occurrence clusters. An earlier analysis of approximately 500 of the donors showed that most TCR beta V segments appeared in productive rearrangements either about 87% or about 30% of the time, which broadly matched IMGT annotations. Presence/absence analyses assumed roughly uniform sequencing depth across donors, an assumption that may not hold.

Sample: PBMCs. The V and J segments used are TRBV10-3 and TRBJ1-1, with 8 junctional bases fitting TRBD1. This clonotype originated in a male donor in good health and CMV-seropositive. The CDR3 reads CASSPTGATEAFF. The DNA sequence is as follows: TGTGCCTCCTCCCCGACAGGGGCCACTGAAGCTTTCTTT.